Listed below are T cell receptor beta chains from one sample, sequenced in a study of beta chain features in type 1 diabetes. Profiling relied on immunoSEQ multiplex PCR, and the TCRdb table lists in-frame clones only, not all of them. The data show 500,000 to 850,000 clones, around an eighth seen once. The sample taken for sequencing was naive CD4+ T cells from blood. These receptors all come from a man in his late teens or twenties with type 1 diabetes. Both conserved end residues are part of each CDR3. The D gene is left open where the match is weak. A clone size is listed for some rows: how often the clone was seen (once, few, many), or a class if it is expanded.

d_gene	abundance	v_gene	j_gene	len	CDR3aa	CDR3nt
NA	once	TRBV2	TRBJ2-1	11	CASAGENEQFF	TGTGCCAGCGCAGGGGAAAATGAGCAGTTCTTC
NA	few	TRBV7-9	TRBJ1-1	15	CASSLGDYRNTEAFF	TGTGCCAGCAGCTTAGGAGACTACAGGAACACTGAAGCTTTCTTT
NA	NA	TRBV14	TRBJ2-6	16	CASSQVYFSGANVLTF	TGTGCCAGCAGCCAAGTTTACTTCTCTGGGGCCAACGTCCTGACTTTC
NA	NA	TRBV9	TRBJ1-2	14	CASSAHRAHYGYTF	TGTGCCAGCAGCGCCCACAGGGCCCACTATGGCTACACCTTC
NA	few	TRBV4-2	TRBJ2-2	15	CASSQETGTSGELFF	TGTGCCAGCAGCCAAGAAACAGGGACGTCCGGGGAGCTGTTTTTT
NA	few	TRBV29-1	TRBJ2-3	13	CSVTGTSTDTQYF	TGCAGCGTTACCGGGACTAGCACAGATACGCAGTATTTT
NA	few	TRBV7-3	TRBJ2-1	13	CASSLTFGNEQFF	TGTGCCAGCAGCTTAACGTTCGGCAATGAGCAGTTCTTC
NA	NA	TRBV6-5	TRBJ2-2	13	CASSRLQSGELFF	TGTGCCAGCAGCCGCCTCCAGTCCGGGGAGCTGTTTTTT
NA	few	TRBV11-2	TRBJ2-6	15	CASSLDGAGANVLTF	TGTGCCAGCAGCTTAGATGGGGCTGGGGCCAACGTCCTGACTTTC
NA	NA	TRBV23-1	TRBJ2-1	14	CASSQGTAYNEQFF	TGCGCCAGCAGTCAAGGGACTGCTTACAATGAGCAGTTCTTC
NA	NA	TRBV14	TRBJ1-2	15	CASSQVNRVDYGYTF	TGTGCCAGCAGCCAGGTGAACAGGGTGGACTATGGCTACACCTTC
NA	NA	TRBV4-2	TRBJ1-4	14	CASSRTATNEKLFF	TGTGCCAGCAGTCGGACAGCAACTAATGAAAAACTGTTTTTT
TRBD1	NA	TRBV14	TRBJ1-1	13	CASSPLDRDGVTF	TGTGCCAGCAGCCCACTAGACAGGGATGGTGTGACCTTT
TRBD1	few	TRBV30	TRBJ1-4	15	CAWSWTGVWGEKLFF	TGTGCCTGGAGTTGGACAGGGGTATGGGGTGAAAAACTGTTTTTT
TRBD2	few	TRBV6-5	TRBJ2-5	15	CASSSRTSGKKTQYF	TGTGCCAGCAGTTCCCGGACTAGCGGTAAAAAGACCCAGTACTTC
NA	NA	TRBV30	TRBJ2-2	14	CAWSVQLGTGELFF	TGTGCCTGGAGTGTACAATTGGGGACCGGGGAGCTGTTTTTT
NA	few	TRBV29-1	TRBJ1-2	17	CSVVRPLSPAGSYGYTF	TGCAGCGTTGTGCGCCCCCTTAGCCCGGCGGGGTCCTATGGCTACACCTTC
NA	NA	TRBV28	TRBJ2-1	18	CASSFTPGGPTSYNEQFF	TGTGCCAGCAGTTTCACGCCTGGTGGTCCGACCTCCTACAATGAGCAGTTCTTC
NA	NA	TRBV30	TRBJ1-1	13	CAWDVDANTEAFF	TGTGCCTGGGATGTGGACGCGAACACTGAAGCTTTCTTT
TRBD2	NA	TRBV7-3	TRBJ2-5	13	CASSLSGAETQYF	TGTGCCAGCAGCCTTAGCGGGGCCGAGACCCAGTACTTC
TRBD1	NA	TRBV7-3	TRBJ2-3	15	CASSPGTGGKDTQYF	TGTGCCAGCAGCCCGGGGACAGGGGGAAAAGATACGCAGTATTTT
TRBD2	NA	TRBV30	TRBJ2-7	13	CAYAPTSGYEQYF	TGTGCCTATGCCCCGACTAGCGGGTACGAGCAGTACTTC
TRBD1	NA	TRBV19	TRBJ1-2	12	CASRQGAYGYTF	TGTGCCAGTAGACAGGGGGCCTATGGCTACACCTTC
NA	few	TRBV2	TRBJ2-7	13	CASRMGPADEQYF	TGTGCCAGCAGGATGGGACCTGCGGACGAGCAGTACTTC
NA	NA	TRBV27	TRBJ2-5	13	CASSFTGLETQYF	TGTGCCAGCAGTTTCACAGGGCTGGAGACCCAGTACTTC
NA	NA	TRBV18	TRBJ2-5	16	CASFNVPSRGQETQYF	TGTGCCAGCTTTAATGTTCCTAGTCGAGGCCAAGAGACCCAGTACTTC
TRBD1	NA	TRBV6-6	TRBJ2-5	13	CASRSDRGETQYF	TGTGCCAGCAGAAGCGACAGGGGTGAGACCCAGTACTTC
NA	few	TRBV7-9	TRBJ2-1	12	CASLISYNEQFF	TGTGCCAGCCTGATCTCCTACAATGAGCAGTTCTTC
NA	NA	TRBV28	TRBJ1-1	15	CASITVGGRATEAFF	TGTGCCAGCATCACTGTAGGTGGCAGGGCCACTGAAGCTTTCTTT
NA	NA	TRBV5-4	TRBJ2-7	12	CASSYTGYEQYF	TGTGCCAGCAGCTACACAGGCTACGAGCAGTACTTC
NA	NA	TRBV5-1	TRBJ2-3	15	CASSFGVGFTDTQYF	TGCGCCAGCAGCTTCGGGGTCGGATTCACAGATACGCAGTATTTT
NA	NA	TRBV4-1	TRBJ2-1	14	CASSQGGYYNEQFF	TGCGCCAGCAGCCAAGGGGGGTACTACAATGAGCAGTTCTTC
NA	few	TRBV6-4	TRBJ2-1	12	CASSDSFNEQFF	TGTGCCAGCAGTGACTCGTTCAATGAGCAGTTCTTC
NA	few	TRBV10-3	TRBJ1-5	13	CAISESQGQPQHF	TGTGCCATCAGTGAGTCGCAGGGACAGCCCCAGCATTTT
NA	few	TRBV27	TRBJ1-2	14	CASSLGVGRYGYTF	TGTGCCAGCAGTTTGGGAGTCGGACGGTATGGCTACACCTTC
NA	NA	TRBV14	TRBJ2-7	17	CASSPQGWQGNSYEQYF	TGTGCCAGCAGCCCACAAGGGTGGCAGGGGAACTCCTACGAGCAGTACTTC
NA	NA	TRBV30	TRBJ2-4	16	CAWRRAGGFPNGIQYF	TGTGCCTGGAGAAGGGCAGGGGGGTTCCCGAACGGGATTCAGTACTTC
NA	NA	TRBV11-2	TRBJ1-1	16	CASSRFFREENTEAFF	TGTGCCAGCAGTAGATTTTTTAGAGAGGAGAACACTGAAGCTTTCTTT
NA	NA	TRBV5-1	TRBJ2-1	11	CASSLETLRFF	TGCGCCAGCAGCTTGGAAACCTTAAGGTTCTTC
NA	NA	TRBV18	TRBJ1-1	12	CASSDNRDKAFF	TGTGCCAGCTCAGACAACCGGGACAAAGCTTTCTTT
NA	few	TRBV4-3	TRBJ1-5	14	CASSQVGAGQPQHF	TGCGCCAGCAGCCAAGTGGGGGCGGGTCAGCCCCAGCATTTT
NA	few	TRBV21-1	TRBJ2-1	14	CASSKALGGAEQFF	TGTGCCAGCAGCAAAGCGCTCGGGGGGGCTGAGCAGTTCTTC
TRBD1	few	TRBV6-6	TRBJ2-7	15	CASRAGTGLSYEQYF	TGTGCCAGCAGAGCCGGGACAGGTTTGTCCTACGAGCAGTACTTC
NA	few	TRBV7-9	TRBJ2-7	13	CASSFGGMSEQYF	TGTGCCAGCAGCTTCGGGGGAATGAGCGAGCAGTACTTC
NA	NA	TRBV7-2	TRBJ2-3	14	CASSFGGSADTQYF	TGTGCCAGCAGCTTTGGGGGGAGCGCAGATACGCAGTATTTT
NA	NA	TRBV18	TRBJ2-7	12	CASSPERYEQYF	TGTGCCAGCTCACCGGAGAGATACGAGCAGTACTTC
TRBD2	NA	TRBV29-1	TRBJ2-1	16	CSVEKEGSGRGNEQFF	TGCAGCGTTGAAAAAGAAGGTAGCGGGAGGGGCAATGAGCAGTTCTTC
NA	few	TRBV28	TRBJ1-5	12	CASTINSQAQHF	TGTGCCAGCACCATAAATTCCCAGGCCCAGCATTTT
NA	few	TRBV9	TRBJ2-7	14	CASSVKQVGYEQYF	TGTGCCAGCAGCGTCAAACAGGTGGGCTACGAGCAGTACTTC
NA	NA	TRBV14	TRBJ1-5	13	CASSQGGERPQHF	TGTGCCAGCAGCCAGGGTGGTGAGCGGCCCCAGCATTTT
NA	NA	TRBV18	TRBJ2-7	13	CASSPSGTYEQYF	TGTGCCAGCTCACCTTCCGGGACGTACGAGCAGTACTTC
NA	NA	TRBV9	TRBJ1-2	15	CASSVNRDDSDGYTF	TGTGCCAGCAGCGTCAACAGGGACGACTCGGATGGCTACACCTTC
NA	NA	TRBV7-2	TRBJ2-6	14	CASSQRSWANVLTF	TGTGCCAGCAGCCAACGGAGCTGGGCCAACGTCCTGACTTTC
NA	few	TRBV20-1	TRBJ2-1	11	CSASSVNEQFF	TGCAGTGCTAGTTCAGTTAATGAGCAGTTCTTC